This TCR beta chain came from a study of early T cells in non-severe SARS-CoV-2 infection. Across the study: Sequencing input comprised bulk RNA from unsorted whole blood; chain pairing was not available.

Trimming pared 0 bases from V and 0 bases from J, leaving 12 bases between. This CDR3 has 17 residues. CDR1 and CDR2 (germline): SGHKS, YYEKEE (reference sequence). This clonotype was picked up a small number of times. The antigen is not known. The study, taken as a whole, reports: In VDJdb matching, anti-spike CD8 responses were favored while private and CD4 specificities went missing.

Unique molecular identifiers were attached to individual cDNA molecules. TCRdb processed the 5' RACE reads anew with MiXCR; each CDR3 protein has one entry. The data show tens of thousands of distinct CDR3 sequences, approximately 10% seen once. The sequence came from an adult who was a healthcare worker with PCR-confirmed SARS-CoV-2 infection or an uninfected control (not recorded which). This material consisted of whole blood, taken at baseline. The chain joins TRBV5-5 to TRBJ1-4; no firm D call. In DNA, the CDR3 is TGTGCCAGCAGCTTGGGTATCAGTCCGTCAACTAATGAAAAACTGTTTTTT. Translated, it gives CASSLGISPSTNEKLFF.